Given below is one T cell receptor (beta chain) in context. This sample is drawn from a study of blood T cell repertoires in COVID-19. Germline CDR1 reads SGHTA; CDR2 reads FQGNSA. V gave up 5 bases and J gave up 5 bases, with 12 bases separating them. CDR3 size: 13 residues. In the original analysis: Nucleated cell counts were estimated from reference gene primer amplification. TCRdb keeps only in-frame clones here, not all; method: immunoSEQ multiplex PCR. V, J and clone size were drawn from that table, and D and trimming were deduced from the DNA. Of 270,000 or so clones listed, roughly nine tenths are singletons.

Input material: peripheral blood. The clonotype comes from a woman aged 40-49 years who had recovered from COVID-19. The gene calls are TRBV7-2 and TRBJ2-5, with no clear D. The DNA of the CDR3 is TGTGCCAGCAGCCGACGACTCACTGAGACCCAGTACTTC. This encodes CASSRRLTETQYF.